Here is one T cell receptor beta chain with its context. This sample is drawn from a study of blood T cell repertoires in COVID-19. Study-level background: Acute and convalescent COVID-19 specimens originated in the United States, Italy and Spain. T cells, B-cell-depleted T cells, or PBMCs supplied cDNA or gDNA.

The repertoire was sequenced with immunoSEQ multiplex PCR; TCRdb's copy has only in-frame clones and lacks some. Of approximately 250,000 clones listed, about 90% were seen once; the top ten hold about 9.4%. The germline gives CDR1 SGHVS, CDR2 FQNEAQ. The CDR3 runs 15 residues. V dropped 5 bases and J dropped 5; count of bases not matched to a gene: 5. The sequence was obtained from a woman in her 70s with COVID-19, enrolled during active disease. The chain employs TRBV7-8 and TRBJ1-5; the match to TRBD1 covers 11 bases. Sequenced input: peripheral blood. As DNA, the CDR3 is TGTGCCAGCAGCGAAGGGACAGGGGGATATCAGCCCCAGCATTTT. Its protein is CASSEGTGGYQPQHF.